This entry lists 4 T cell receptor beta chains sequenced from one sample in a study of CD8+CD57+ T cells in acquired aplastic anemia. Both TCR beta VDJ combination and CDR3 sequence profiling were carried out. Genomic DNA was the template for this profiling. Each CDR3 protein is one row after TCRdb ran MiXCR on the reads. Of around 150,000 distinct CDR3 sequences in the sample, 45% to 50% are singletons; the top ten hold 25% to 40%. Patients chosen for sequencing had CD8+CD57+ cells that had expanded, as shown by flow cytometry. The sequencing sample was made of sorted CD4+, CD8+, or CD8+CD57+ T cells (not recorded which) from PBMCs. The source is a human donor with aplastic anemia.

The chain employs TRBV6-1 and TRBJ2-1, with 10 bases fitting TRBD1. The CDR3 extends over 14 amino acids. V lost 4 bases, J lost 7 bases, and 4 bases stayed unmatched. Germline V gene lookup returns CDR1 MNHNS and CDR2 SASEGT. The CDR3 loop is CASSVDRGQNEQFF. In DNA form, the CDR3 reads TGTGCCAGCAGTGTTGACAGGGGGCAAAATGAGCAGTTCTTC.

V gene TRBV7-2 combines with J gene TRBJ2-5; 9 bases are shared with TRBD2. The CDR3 is made up of 15 amino acids. Losses at the gene ends were 0 bases for V and 5 bases for J; bases not matched to a gene: 4. In germline, CDR1 is SGHTA, CDR2 FQGNSA. CDR3 protein: CASSLARLAGETQYF. The CDR3 bases are TGTGCCAGCAGCTTAGCGCGGCTAGCGGGGGAGACCCAGTACTTC.

The V call is TRBV6-5, the J call TRBJ2-1; TRBD1 matches at 7 bases. The CDR3 has 14 amino acids. CDR1 is MNHEY and CDR2 is SVGAGI in the germline V gene. V gave up 6 bases and J gave up 6 bases; unmatched junction bases: 8. As DNA, the CDR3 is TGTGCCAGCAGACGGGACAGCAAATCCAATGAGCAGTTCTTC. It yields the protein CASRRDSKSNEQFF.

This clonotype was counted ten times or more. The V call is TRBV24-1, the J call TRBJ2-1; possible D gene TRBD1, 5 bases. The CDR3 contains 16 residues. V was pared by 5 bases and J by 3 bases, with 16 bases between. Germline values: CDR1 KGHDR, CDR2 SFDVKD. CDR3 amino acids: CATSVRREAGYNEQFF. The DNA for the CDR3 is TGTGCCACCAGTGTCCGCAGGGAAGCCGGCTACAATGAGCAGTTCTTC.